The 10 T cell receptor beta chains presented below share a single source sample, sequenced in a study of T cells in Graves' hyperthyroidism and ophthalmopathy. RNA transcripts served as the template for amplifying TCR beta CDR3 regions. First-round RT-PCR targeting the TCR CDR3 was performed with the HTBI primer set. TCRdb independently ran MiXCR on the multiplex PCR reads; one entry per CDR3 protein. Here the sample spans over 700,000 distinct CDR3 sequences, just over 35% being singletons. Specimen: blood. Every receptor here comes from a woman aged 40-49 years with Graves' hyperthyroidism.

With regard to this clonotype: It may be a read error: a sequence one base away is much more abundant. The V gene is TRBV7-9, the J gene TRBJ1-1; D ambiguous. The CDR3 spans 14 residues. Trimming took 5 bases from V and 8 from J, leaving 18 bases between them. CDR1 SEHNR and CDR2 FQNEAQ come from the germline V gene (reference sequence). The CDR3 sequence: CASSLDGNEGEAFF. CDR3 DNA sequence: TGTGCCAGCAGCCTGGACGGAAATGAAGGAGAAGCTTTCTTT.

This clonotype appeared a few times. The CDR3 region has the DNA TGTGCCAGCAGGGAAACCGGGACAGATTACTATTGGCATGGCTACACCTTC. It codes for CASRETGTDYYWHGYTF. The chain recombines TRBV6-5 with TRBJ1-2; 7 bases line up with TRBD1. Per the germline V gene, CDR1 is MNHEY and CDR2 is SVGAGI. The CDR3 is 17 residues long. Trimming removed 6 bases from V and 6 bases from J; junction bases left unmatched: 19.

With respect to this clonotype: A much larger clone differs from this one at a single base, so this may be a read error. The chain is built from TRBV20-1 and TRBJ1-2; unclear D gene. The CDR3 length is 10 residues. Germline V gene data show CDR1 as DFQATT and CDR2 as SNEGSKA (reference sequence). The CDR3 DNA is TGCGGTGCTCCTGGGTATGGCTACACCTTC. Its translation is CGAPGYGYTF.

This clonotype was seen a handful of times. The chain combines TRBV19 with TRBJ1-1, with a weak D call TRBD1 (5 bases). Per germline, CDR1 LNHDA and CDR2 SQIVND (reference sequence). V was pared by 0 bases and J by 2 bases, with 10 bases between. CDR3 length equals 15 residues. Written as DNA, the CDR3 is TGTGCCAGTAGTATAGATCCGGGGCTCAACACTGAAGCTTTCTTT. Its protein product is CASSIDPGLNTEAFF.

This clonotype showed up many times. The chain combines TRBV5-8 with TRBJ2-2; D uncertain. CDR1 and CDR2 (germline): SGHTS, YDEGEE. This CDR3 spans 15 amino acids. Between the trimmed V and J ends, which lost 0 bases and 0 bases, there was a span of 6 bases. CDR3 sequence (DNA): TGTGCCAGCAGCTTGGACACAGCGAACACCGGGGAGCTGTTTTTT. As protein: CASSLDTANTGELFF. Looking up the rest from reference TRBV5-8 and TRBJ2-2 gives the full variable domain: EAGVTQSPTHLIKTRGQQATLRCSPISGHTSVYWYQQALGLGLQFLLWYDEGEERNRGNFPPRFSGRQFPNYSSELNVNALELEDSALYLCASSLDTANTGELFFGEGSRLTVL.

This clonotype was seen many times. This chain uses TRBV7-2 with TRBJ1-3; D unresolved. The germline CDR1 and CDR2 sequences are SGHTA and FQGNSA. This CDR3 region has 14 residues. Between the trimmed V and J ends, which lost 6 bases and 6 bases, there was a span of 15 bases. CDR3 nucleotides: TGTGCCAGCAGGGGAGGGCGAACGGAAAACACCATATATTTT. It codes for CASRGGRTENTIYF.

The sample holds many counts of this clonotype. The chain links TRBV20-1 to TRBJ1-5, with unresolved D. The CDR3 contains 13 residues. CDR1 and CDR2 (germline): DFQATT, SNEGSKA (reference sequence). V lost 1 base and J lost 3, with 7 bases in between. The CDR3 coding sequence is TGCAGTGCTAGAGGGCCCAACAATCAGCCCCAGCATTTT. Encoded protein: CSARGPNNQPQHF.

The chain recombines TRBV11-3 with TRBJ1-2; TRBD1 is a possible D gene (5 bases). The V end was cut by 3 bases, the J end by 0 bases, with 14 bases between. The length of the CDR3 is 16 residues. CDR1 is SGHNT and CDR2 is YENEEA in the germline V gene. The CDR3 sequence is CASSFPPGGANYGYTF. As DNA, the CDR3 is TGTGCCAGCAGCTTTCCTCCGGGGGGGGCTAACTATGGCTACACCTTC.

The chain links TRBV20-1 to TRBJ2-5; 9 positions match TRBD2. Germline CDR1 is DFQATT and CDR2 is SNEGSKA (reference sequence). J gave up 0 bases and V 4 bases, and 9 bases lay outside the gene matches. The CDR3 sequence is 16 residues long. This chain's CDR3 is CSAMGLAGLYQETQYF. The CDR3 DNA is TGCAGTGCTATGGGGCTAGCGGGATTGTACCAAGAGACCCAGTACTTC.

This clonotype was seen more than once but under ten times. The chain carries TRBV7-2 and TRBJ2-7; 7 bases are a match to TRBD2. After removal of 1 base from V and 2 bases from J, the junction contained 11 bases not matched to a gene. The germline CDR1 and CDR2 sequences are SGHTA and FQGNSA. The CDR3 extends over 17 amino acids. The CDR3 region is CASSLVGYGGFTYEQYF. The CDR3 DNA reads TGTGCCAGCAGCTTAGTAGGTTACGGGGGGTTTACCTACGAGCAGTACTTC. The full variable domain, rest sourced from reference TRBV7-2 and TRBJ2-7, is GAGVSQSPSNKVTEKGKDVELRCDPISGHTALYWYRQSLGQGLEFLIYFQGNSAPDKSGLPSDRFSAERTGGSVSTLTIQRTQQEDSAVYLCASSLVGYGGFTYEQYFGPGTRLTVT.